Following are 7 T cell receptor beta chains from one sample sequenced in a study of shared clonotypes between healthy human individuals. Sequencing was performed with immunoSEQ multiplex PCR; in TCRdb, only in-frame clones are kept and a portion is missing. The sample records approximately 2,300,000 clones, under 95% being singletons. What was sequenced was naive CD4+ T cells from PBMCs. As to subset: CD45RA+ positively selected. The receptors originated from a man between 18 and 29 years old in good health. Some clones in this sample may be carry-over from other donors' samples.

This chain joins TRBV28 and TRBJ2-1; D perhaps matches TRBD2 (7 bases). V lost 2 bases, J lost 8 bases, and 13 bases lay in between. Per the germline V gene, CDR1 is MDHEN and CDR2 is SYDVKM. The CDR3 sequence is 14 residues long. As DNA, the CDR3 is TGTGCCAGCAGTTTAGCGGGGGCGATCGATGAGCAGTTCTTC. This encodes CASSLAGAIDEQFF.

J is TRBJ1-4 and V is TRBV25-1, with 10 bases aligning to TRBD1. The V gene end was trimmed by 3 bases and the J gene end by 6 bases; junction bases not matched to a gene: 4. CDR1 is MGHDK, CDR2 SYGVNS, per germline. The CDR3 runs to 15 residues. The CDR3 DNA reads TGTGCCAGCAGTGAGGCGGGACAGGGGCATGAAAAACTGTTTTTT. This gives the protein CASSEAGQGHEKLFF.

The chain carries TRBV6-1 and TRBJ1-1; a weak D match, TRBD1 (5 bases). V was trimmed by 6 bases and J by 12 bases, leaving 17 bases between them. The CDR3 extends over 12 amino acids. CDR1 and CDR2 (germline): MNHNS, SASEGT. In DNA, the CDR3 is TGTGCCAGCAGCCCCTGGGGGACGCAAACTTTCTTT. Translation: CASSPWGTQTFF.

This sequence joins TRBV9 and TRBJ2-3, with D possibly TRBD2 on 5 matching bases. The ends were cut back, 3 bases at V and 0 bases at J, with 8 bases in the middle. In germline, CDR1 is SGDLS, CDR2 YYNGEE. The CDR3 covers 14 residues. CDR3 in DNA: TGTGCCAGCAGCGCGACTACCAGCACAGATACGCAGTATTTT. Its translation is CASSATTSTDTQYF.

Worth noting for this clone: Other DNA sequences in this specimen translate into the identical CDR3. The chain uses TRBV28 and TRBJ2-7; D not certain. Per the germline V gene, CDR1 is MDHEN and CDR2 is SYDVKM. The length of the CDR3 is 11 residues. The V and J ends lost 6 bases and 6 bases respectively, with 9 bases between them. The CDR3 sequence is CASSLAAEQYF. DNA for the CDR3: TGTGCCAGCAGCCTGGCGGCCGAGCAGTACTTC.

The V and J genes are TRBV5-1 and TRBJ2-7; D is uncertain. CDR1 is SGHRS, CDR2 YFSETQ, per germline. Trimming cost V 0 bases and J 4 bases, with 14 bases left between them. The CDR3 totals 15 residues. For the CDR3, the DNA is TGCGCCAGCAGCTTGGTTGCTTCGCGGCAATACGAGCAGTACTTC. Translation: CASSLVASRQYEQYF.

A word on this clone: Distinct nucleotide sequences in the sample also encode this CDR3. The J gene is TRBJ2-1, the V gene TRBV28; 11 bases are a match to TRBD2. The CDR3 has 15 amino acids. V shed 4 bases and J 4 bases; nucleotides not matched to a gene: 3. Germline loops: CDR1 MDHEN, CDR2 SYDVKM. This chain's CDR3 is CASSSGTSGYNEQFF. The CDR3 nucleotides are TGTGCCAGCAGTTCCGGGACTAGCGGATACAATGAGCAGTTCTTC. Full variable domain (missing parts from reference TRBV28 and TRBJ2-1): DVKVTQSSRYLVKRTGEKVFLECVQDMDHENMFWYRQDPGLGLRLIYFSYDVKMKEKGDIPEGYSVSREKKERFSLILESASTNQTSMYLCASSSGTSGYNEQFFGPGTRLTVL.